This TCR beta chain was captured by sequencing in a study of blood T cell repertoires in COVID-19. Study context: Sites in the United States, Italy and Spain provided acute and convalescent COVID-19 samples. T cells, B-cell-depleted T cells, or PBMCs supplied cDNA or gDNA.

This CDR3 contains 14 residues. The germline V and J ends were trimmed by 3 bases and 0 bases, with 11 bases remaining between them. From germline, CDR1 is GTSNPN and CDR2 SVGIG (reference sequence). Seattle patients were enrolled while actively infected and followed longitudinally. Authors' methods: From reference gene primer amplification, estimates of nucleated cell counts were derived. Data came from immunoSEQ multiplex PCR; TCRdb stores just in-frame clones and leaves some out. V and J calls and clone size are copied from that table; D and trimming were computed from the DNA. This table has around 53,000 clones, about 87% appearing once.

The gene calls are TRBV30 and TRBJ1-2; D gene ambiguous. This receptor was obtained from a woman between 55 and 75 years old with COVID-19, enrolled during active disease. Sequencing input: peripheral blood. CDR3 bases: TGTGCCTGGAGGTCAGGCCTAACTAACTATGGCTACACCTTC. Encoded protein: CAWRSGLTNYGYTF.